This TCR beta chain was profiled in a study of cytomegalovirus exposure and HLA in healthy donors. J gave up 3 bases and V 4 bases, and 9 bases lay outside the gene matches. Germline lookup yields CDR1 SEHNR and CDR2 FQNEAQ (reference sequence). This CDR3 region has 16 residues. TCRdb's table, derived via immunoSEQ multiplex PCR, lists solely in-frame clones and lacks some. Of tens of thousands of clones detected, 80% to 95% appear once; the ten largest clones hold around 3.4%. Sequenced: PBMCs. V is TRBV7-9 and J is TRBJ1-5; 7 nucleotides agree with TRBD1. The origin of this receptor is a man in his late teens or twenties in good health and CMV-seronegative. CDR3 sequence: CASSSDGTVDNQPQHF. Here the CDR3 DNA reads TGTGCCAGCAGCTCGGACGGGACAGTTGACAATCAGCCCCAGCATTTT. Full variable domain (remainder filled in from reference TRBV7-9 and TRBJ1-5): DTGVSQNPRHKITKRGQNVTFRCDPISEHNRLYWYRQTLGQGPEFLTYFQNEAQLEKSRLLSDRFSAERPKGSFSTLEIQRTEQGDSAMYLCASSSDGTVDNQPQHFGDGTRLSIL.